The 20 T cell receptor beta chains listed next were all sequenced from one sample in a study of cytomegalovirus exposure and HLA in healthy donors. Primers included in the PCR were 60 Vbeta and 13 Jbeta primers. The method was immunoSEQ multiplex PCR; TCRdb's version includes in-frame clones alone and lacks a portion of them. Its clone listing holds about 90,000 clones. Material: PBMCs. All receptors come from a woman aged 25 to 39 in good health and CMV-seronegative.

The chain employs TRBV6-1 and TRBJ2-7; D call uncertain. Germline CDR1 and CDR2: MNHNS and SASEGT. The CDR3 covers 13 residues. V lost 10 bases to trimming and J lost 3 bases, with 16 bases between them. Here the CDR3 DNA reads TGTGCCACCAGGTATCTCTCCTACTACGAGCAGTACTTC. It is translated as CATRYLSYYEQYF.

The rearrangement joins TRBV7-9 to TRBJ1-1; possibly TRBD1 for D (5 bases). Germline V gene sequence: CDR1 SEHNR, CDR2 FQNEAQ (reference sequence). The CDR3 has 14 residues. V dropped 2 bases and J dropped 5 bases, with 12 bases sitting between them. The CDR3 nucleotides are TGTGCCAGCAGCTTATATTCGGGGGAAACTGAAGCTTTCTTT. Protein sequence: CASSLYSGETEAFF.

Measured by frequency, this clone is medium-sized (0.01 to 0.1%). This chain joins TRBV7-9 and TRBJ1-2, with 7 nucleotides matching TRBD1. The CDR3 spans 15 residues. Germline loops: CDR1 SEHNR, CDR2 FQNEAQ (reference sequence). With 5 bases clipped from V and 2 bases from J, the junction kept 8 bases outside the gene matches. The CDR3 loop reads CASSAPGTENYGYTF. Here the CDR3 DNA reads TGTGCCAGCAGCGCCCCCGGGACAGAAAACTATGGCTACACCTTC.

The chain joins TRBV28 to TRBJ1-5; 7 bases fit TRBD1. V dropped 0 bases and J dropped 7; count of bases not matched to a gene: 6. Per germline, CDR1 MDHEN and CDR2 SYDVKM. The CDR3 length is 15 residues. The CDR3 DNA reads TGTGCCAGCAGTTTATGGGGACAGACCAGACAGCCCCAGCATTTT. Its protein product is CASSLWGQTRQPQHF.

The chain is built from TRBV9 and TRBJ2-7, with 9 bases aligning to TRBD1. Germline V gene sequence: CDR1 SGDLS, CDR2 YYNGEE. V gave up 4 bases and J gave up 6 bases; unmatched junction bases: 11. The CDR3 has 15 amino acids. The chain's CDR3 is CASSHPDRGGGEQYF. The CDR3 DNA reads as TGTGCCAGCAGCCACCCGGACAGGGGAGGGGGCGAGCAGTACTTC.

The chain uses TRBV5-5 and TRBJ2-7, with 8 positions matching TRBD1. V shed 2 bases, J shed 3 bases, and the junction held 7 bases outside the gene matches. Germline V CDR1 and CDR2: SGHKS, YYEKEE (reference sequence). The CDR3 is made up of 15 amino acids. The CDR3 sequence is CASSFRDRRVYEQYF. Written as DNA, the CDR3 is TGTGCCAGCAGCTTCCGGGACAGGAGGGTCTACGAGCAGTACTTC.

The rearrangement joins TRBV28 to TRBJ2-7, with 9 bases fitting TRBD1. Germline V gene data show CDR1 as MDHEN and CDR2 as SYDVKM. This CDR3 comprises 17 residues. Trimming at V came to 2 bases and at J to 0 bases, leaving 8 bases not matched to a gene. This chain's CDR3 is CASSLGWDRDLSYEQYF. As DNA, the CDR3 is TGTGCCAGCAGTTTAGGGTGGGACAGGGACCTCTCCTACGAGCAGTACTTC.

V usage is TRBV28 and J usage is TRBJ1-4, with 7 positions matching TRBD1. The V gene end was trimmed by 5 bases and the J gene end by 0 bases; junction bases not matched to a gene: 9. The CDR3 runs to 17 residues. Per the germline V gene, CDR1 is MDHEN and CDR2 is SYDVKM. As DNA, the CDR3 is TGTGCCAGCAGTGCCACGACAGGGCTTTCAACTAATGAAAAACTGTTTTTT. This encodes CASSATTGLSTNEKLFF.

This chain joins TRBV27 and TRBJ1-1; TRBD1 matches 9 bases. The CDR3 spans 16 residues. Unmatched junction bases numbered 12, after V lost 6 bases and J lost 4 bases. CDR1 MNHEY and CDR2 SMNVEV come from the germline V gene (reference sequence). Here the CDR3 reads CASRKTGGRVSTEAFF. The CDR3, as DNA: TGTGCCAGCAGAAAGACAGGGGGAAGGGTGAGCACTGAAGCTTTCTTT.

The V gene is TRBV27, the J gene TRBJ2-7; 7 bases match TRBD2. V lost 5 bases and J lost 1; bases outside the gene matches: 5. Germline CDR1 and CDR2: MNHEY and SMNVEV (reference sequence). The CDR3 has 14 amino acids. For the CDR3, the DNA is TGTGCCAGCAGTCCTCAGGGAGGGTCCTACGAGCAGTACTTC. Its protein product is CASSPQGGSYEQYF.

This chain connects TRBV2 to TRBJ1-2; D unresolved. V was clipped by 8 bases and J by 1 base, with 11 bases between them. The CDR3 sequence is 13 residues long. CDR1 is SNHLY and CDR2 is FYNNEI in the germline V gene. The CDR3 reads CASVFNSNYGYTF. CDR3 in DNA: TGTGCCAGCGTTTTTAACAGTAACTATGGCTACACCTTC.

The chain has TRBV2 and TRBJ2-7; perhaps TRBD2 as D (6 bases). V lost 3 bases and J 3 bases, leaving 15 bases between the germline ends. The CDR3 length is 15 residues. CDR1 SNHLY and CDR2 FYNNEI come from the germline V gene. The CDR3 DNA follows: TGTGCCAGCAGTGATACGCTTGAGGGACTCTACGAGCAGTACTTC. Protein: CASSDTLEGLYEQYF. The full variable domain, rest sourced from reference TRBV2 and TRBJ2-7, is EPEVTQTPSHQVTQMGQEVILRCVPISNHLYFYWYRQILGQKVEFLVSFYNNEISEKSEIFDDQFSVERPDGSNFTLKIRSTKLEDSAMYFCASSDTLEGLYEQYFGPGTRLTVT.

Note on this clone: The missing conserved phenylalanine or tryptophan at the end of this CDR3 makes a read error likely. The chain employs TRBV28 and TRBJ1-1; 8 bases agree with TRBD1. The junction had 13 bases not matched to a gene; V was cut back by 4 bases and J by 3 bases. The germline gives CDR1 MDHEN, CDR2 SYDVKM. The CDR3 contains 17 residues. Written as DNA, the CDR3 is TGTGCCAGCAGTTCAGCGCGGACAGGGACGAGTGACACTGAAGCTTTCTCT. Encoded protein: CASSSARTGTSDTEAFS.

The V and J genes are TRBV6-5 and TRBJ2-5; tentative D call: TRBD1 (6 bases). The J call may be in error: the DNA end matches TRBJ2-7 better. The CDR3 covers 14 residues. Per germline, CDR1 MNHEY and CDR2 SVGAGI. The CDR3 DNA sequence: TGTGCCAGCAGTTACCCCGGCAGGGGCAACGAGCAGTACTTC. It is translated as CASSYPGRGNEQYF.

V usage is TRBV2 and J usage is TRBJ2-7, with a possible D match to TRBD1 (6 bases). Germline V gene lookup returns CDR1 SNHLY and CDR2 FYNNEI. The germline V and J ends were trimmed by 2 bases and 5 bases, with 13 bases remaining between them. The CDR3 has 14 amino acids. CDR3 coding DNA: TGTGCCAGCAGTGAATGGGGGCGGGTGGACGAGCAGTACTTC. This sequence encodes CASSEWGRVDEQYF.

The genes are TRBV11-3 and TRBJ1-6; D remains ambiguous. The germline V and J ends were trimmed by 8 bases and 7 bases, with 9 bases remaining between them. The CDR3 contains 12 residues. Germline CDR1 reads SGHNT; CDR2 reads YENEEA. The CDR3 here is CASARENSPLHF. CDR3 bases: TGTGCCAGCGCTCGGGAAAATTCACCCCTCCACTTT.

The rearrangement links TRBV18 to TRBJ2-2; 8 nucleotides align to TRBD2. Unmatched junction bases numbered 10, after V lost 3 bases and J lost 1 base. Germline-derived CDR1 and CDR2 are KGHSH and LQKENI. This CDR3 is 18 amino acids long. CDR3 loop: CASSPKVLAGQNTGELFF. In nucleotides, the CDR3 is TGTGCCAGCTCACCGAAAGTCCTAGCGGGTCAGAACACCGGGGAGCTGTTTTTT.

The genes are TRBV30 and TRBJ1-5; possibly TRBD1 for D (5 bases). V was cut by 4 bases and J by 6 bases, with 13 bases left in between. Germline V CDR1 and CDR2: GTSNPN, SVGIG (reference sequence). The CDR3 loop spans 13 amino acids. The CDR3 region has the DNA TGTGCCTGGAAAGGGACTGCTAGTCAGCCCCAGCATTTT. This codes for CAWKGTASQPQHF.

Notes on this clone: This sample includes further DNA sequences coding for the same CDR3. This sequence joins TRBV28 and TRBJ1-5; tentative D call: TRBD1 (5 bases). V lost 6 bases to trimming and J lost 2 bases, with 8 bases between them. Germline values: CDR1 MDHEN, CDR2 SYDVKM. The CDR3 extends over 13 amino acids. The CDR3 here is CASSTGGNQPQHF. The DNA for the CDR3 is TGTGCCAGCAGCACAGGCGGCAATCAGCCCCAGCATTTT.

With respect to this clone: A junction end diverges from the germline sequence, so it may reflect a read error. The chain joins TRBV5-6 to TRBJ2-3, with TRBD2 matching 7 bases. The CDR3 is 16 amino acids. The germline gives CDR1 SGHDT, CDR2 YYEEEE. In DNA form, the CDR3 reads TGTGCCAGCAGCGTACCGTACAGCGGGGCCACAAATACGCAGTATTTT. Translated: CASSVPYSGATNTQYF.